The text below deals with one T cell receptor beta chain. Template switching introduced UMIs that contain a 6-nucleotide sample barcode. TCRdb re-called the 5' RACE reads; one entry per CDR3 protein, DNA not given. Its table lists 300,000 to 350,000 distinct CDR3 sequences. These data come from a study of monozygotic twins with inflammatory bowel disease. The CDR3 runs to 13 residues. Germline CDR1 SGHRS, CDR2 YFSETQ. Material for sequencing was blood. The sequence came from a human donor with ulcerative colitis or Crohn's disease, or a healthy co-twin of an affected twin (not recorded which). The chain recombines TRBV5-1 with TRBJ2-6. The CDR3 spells CASRRVGANVLTF.